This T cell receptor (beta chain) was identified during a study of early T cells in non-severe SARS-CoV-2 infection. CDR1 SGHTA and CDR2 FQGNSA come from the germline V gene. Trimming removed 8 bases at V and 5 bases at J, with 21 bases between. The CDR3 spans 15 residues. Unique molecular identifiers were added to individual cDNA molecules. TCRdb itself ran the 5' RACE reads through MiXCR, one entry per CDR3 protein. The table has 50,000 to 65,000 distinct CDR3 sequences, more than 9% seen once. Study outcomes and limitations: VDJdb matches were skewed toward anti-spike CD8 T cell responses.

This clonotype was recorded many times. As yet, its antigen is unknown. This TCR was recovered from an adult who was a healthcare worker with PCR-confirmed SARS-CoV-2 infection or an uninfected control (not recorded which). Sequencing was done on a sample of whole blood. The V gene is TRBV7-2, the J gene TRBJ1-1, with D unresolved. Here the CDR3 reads CASSLRGPLGTEAFF. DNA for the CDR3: TGTGCCAGCTCCCTTCGAGGCCCACTAGGGACTGAAGCTTTCTTT.